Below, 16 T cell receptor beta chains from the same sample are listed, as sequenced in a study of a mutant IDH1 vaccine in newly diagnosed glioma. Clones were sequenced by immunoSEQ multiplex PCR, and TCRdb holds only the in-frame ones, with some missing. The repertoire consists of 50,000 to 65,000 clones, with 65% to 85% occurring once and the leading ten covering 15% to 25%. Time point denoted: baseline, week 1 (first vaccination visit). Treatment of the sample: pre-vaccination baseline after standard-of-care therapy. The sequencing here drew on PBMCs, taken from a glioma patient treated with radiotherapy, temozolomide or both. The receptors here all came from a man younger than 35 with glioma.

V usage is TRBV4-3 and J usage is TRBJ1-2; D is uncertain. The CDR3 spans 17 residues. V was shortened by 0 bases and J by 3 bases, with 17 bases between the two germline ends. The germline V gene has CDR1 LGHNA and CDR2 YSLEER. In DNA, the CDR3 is TGCGCCAGCAGCCAAGATTCGGAGCCTACTTGGGACTATGGCTACACCTTC. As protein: CASSQDSEPTWDYGYTF.

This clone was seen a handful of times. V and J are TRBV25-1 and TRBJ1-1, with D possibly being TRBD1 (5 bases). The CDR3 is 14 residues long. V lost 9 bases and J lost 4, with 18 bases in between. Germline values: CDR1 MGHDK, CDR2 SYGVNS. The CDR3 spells CASIPGIVGTEAFF. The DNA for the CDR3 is TGTGCCAGTATACCAGGGATCGTGGGCACTGAAGCTTTCTTT.

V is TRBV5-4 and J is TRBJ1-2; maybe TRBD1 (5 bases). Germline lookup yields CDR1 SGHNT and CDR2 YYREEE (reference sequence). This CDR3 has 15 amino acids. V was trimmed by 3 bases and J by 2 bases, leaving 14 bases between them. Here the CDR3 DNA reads TGTGCCAGCAGCTCGCCTACCGGGGCGAACTATGGCTACACCTTC. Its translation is CASSSPTGANYGYTF.

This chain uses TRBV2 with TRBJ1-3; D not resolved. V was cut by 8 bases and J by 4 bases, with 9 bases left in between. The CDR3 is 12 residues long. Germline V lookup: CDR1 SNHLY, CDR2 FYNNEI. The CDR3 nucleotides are TGTGCCAGCGGGGTTGGCGGAAACACCATATATTTT. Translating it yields CASGVGGNTIYF.

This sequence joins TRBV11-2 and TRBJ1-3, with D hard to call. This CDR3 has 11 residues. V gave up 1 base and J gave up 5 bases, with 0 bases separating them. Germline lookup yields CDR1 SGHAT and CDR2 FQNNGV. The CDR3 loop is CASSLGNTIYF. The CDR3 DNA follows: TGTGCCAGCAGCTTAGGAAACACCATATATTTT.

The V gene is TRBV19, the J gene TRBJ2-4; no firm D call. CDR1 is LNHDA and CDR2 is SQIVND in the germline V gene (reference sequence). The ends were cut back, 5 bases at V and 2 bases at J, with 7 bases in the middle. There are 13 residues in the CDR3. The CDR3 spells CASSLRPKNIQYF. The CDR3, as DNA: TGTGCCAGTAGTCTTCGGCCCAAAAACATTCAGTACTTC.

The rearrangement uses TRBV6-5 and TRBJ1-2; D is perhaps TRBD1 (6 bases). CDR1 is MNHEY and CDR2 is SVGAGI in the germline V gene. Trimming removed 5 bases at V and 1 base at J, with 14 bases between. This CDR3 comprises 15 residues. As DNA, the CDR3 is TGTGCCAGCAGTCCCCAGGGGCTGGGTAACTATGGCTACACCTTC. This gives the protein CASSPQGLGNYGYTF.

The CDR3: CASKWGISTDTQYF. DNA of the CDR3: TGTGCCAGCAAGTGGGGTATTAGCACAGATACGCAGTATTTT. The J gene is TRBJ2-3, the V gene TRBV2; no clear D gene. V lost 7 bases and J lost 0, with 11 bases in between. The CDR3 covers 14 residues. In germline, CDR1 is SNHLY, CDR2 FYNNEI.

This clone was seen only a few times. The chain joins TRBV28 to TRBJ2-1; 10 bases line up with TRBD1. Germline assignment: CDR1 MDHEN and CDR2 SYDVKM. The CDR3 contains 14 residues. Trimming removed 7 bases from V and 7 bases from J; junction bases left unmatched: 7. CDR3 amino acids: CASTWDRGWNEQFF. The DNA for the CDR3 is TGTGCCAGCACCTGGGACAGGGGTTGGAATGAGCAGTTCTTC.

CDR3 sequence reads: CASSLAEGGHQPQHF. CDR3 coding DNA: TGTGCCAGCAGCTTGGCTGAGGGGGGGCATCAGCCCCAGCATTTT. The chain carries TRBV5-8 and TRBJ1-5; D might be TRBD1 (6 bases). Germline V lookup: CDR1 SGHTS, CDR2 YDEGEE. This CDR3 region has 15 residues. V lost 0 bases, J lost 5 bases, and 12 bases lay in between.

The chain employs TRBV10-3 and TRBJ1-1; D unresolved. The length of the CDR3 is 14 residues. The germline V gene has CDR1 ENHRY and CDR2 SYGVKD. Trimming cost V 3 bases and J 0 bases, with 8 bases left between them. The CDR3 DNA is TGTGCCATCAGTGAAGGGTTCATGAACACTGAAGCTTTCTTT. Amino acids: CAISEGFMNTEAFF.

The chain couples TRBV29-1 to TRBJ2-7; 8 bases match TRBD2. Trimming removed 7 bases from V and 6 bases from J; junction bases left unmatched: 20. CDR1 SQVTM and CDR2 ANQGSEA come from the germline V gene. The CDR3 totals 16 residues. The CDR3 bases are TGCAGCGGCGTGGTGTTACGAGCGGGAGCGCCCTCCGAGCAGTACTTC. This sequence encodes CSGVVLRAGAPSEQYF.

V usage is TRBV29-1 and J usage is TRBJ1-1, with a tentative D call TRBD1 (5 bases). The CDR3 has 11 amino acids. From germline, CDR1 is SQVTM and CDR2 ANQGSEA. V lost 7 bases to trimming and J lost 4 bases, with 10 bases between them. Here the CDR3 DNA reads TGCAGCGCTTTAGGGGTCACTGAAGCTTTCTTT. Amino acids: CSALGVTEAFF.

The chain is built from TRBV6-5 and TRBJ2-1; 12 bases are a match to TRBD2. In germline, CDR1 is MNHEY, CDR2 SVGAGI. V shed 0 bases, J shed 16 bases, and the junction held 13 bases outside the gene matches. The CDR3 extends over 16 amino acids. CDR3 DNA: TGTGCCAGCAGTTACTCCCTTGGGGCTAGCGGGAGGGGTTACTTCTTC. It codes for CASSYSLGASGRGYFF.

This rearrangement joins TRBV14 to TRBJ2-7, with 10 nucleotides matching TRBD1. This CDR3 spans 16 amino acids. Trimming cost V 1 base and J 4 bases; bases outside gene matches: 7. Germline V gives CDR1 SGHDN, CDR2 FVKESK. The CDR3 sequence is CASSQGPPGQGYEQYF. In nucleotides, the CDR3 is TGTGCCAGCAGCCAAGGCCCCCCGGGACAGGGGTACGAGCAGTACTTC.

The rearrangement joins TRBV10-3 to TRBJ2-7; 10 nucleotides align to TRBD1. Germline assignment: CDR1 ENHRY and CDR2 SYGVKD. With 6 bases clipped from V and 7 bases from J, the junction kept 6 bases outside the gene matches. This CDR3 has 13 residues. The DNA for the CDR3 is TGTGCCATCAGCTCGACAGGGGGCCTAGAGCAGTACTTC. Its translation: CAISSTGGLEQYF.